Detailed here is one T cell receptor beta chain. Its antigen is not identified. The sample comes from a study of CD8+CD57+ T cells in acquired aplastic anemia. At the level of the study: Sorted CD4+ and CD8+ cells yielded 3 to 3.5 ug of DNA on average. The study obtained 11 million or so reads on average for CD4+ cells from healthy donors. Regarding the study as a whole: Almost 30 shared CD8+ CDR3s appeared highly expressed within patients' immunodominant clones. Patients showed no significant difference from controls in CD8+ Simpson's diversity.

Trimming took 3 bases from V and 2 from J, leaving 8 bases between them. This CDR3 has 13 residues. Per germline, CDR1 DFQATT and CDR2 SNEGSKA (reference sequence). TCR beta VDJ and CDR3 profiles were obtained from a genomic DNA template. Each CDR3 protein gets one entry after TCRdb re-called the reads with MiXCR. Among some 130,000 distinct CDR3 sequences, about 48% were seen once, and the ten largest hold 2% to 3%. The chain combines TRBV20-1 with TRBJ2-1; a possible D gene is TRBD2 (6 bases). This clonotype was obtained from a human donor in good health, serving as a control. Source material: sorted CD4+, CD8+, or CD8+CD57+ T cells (not recorded which) from PBMCs. The CDR3 here is CSASAGPYNEQFF. In DNA form, the CDR3 reads TGCAGTGCTAGCGCGGGACCCTACAATGAGCAGTTCTTC.